This record concerns one T cell receptor beta chain sequence. Its specificity is unknown. The CDR3 totals 11 residues. Germline V CDR1 and CDR2: SGHNT, YENEEA. Trimming stripped 6 bases from V and 4 bases from J, with 7 bases between. This record belongs to a study of shared clonotypes between healthy human individuals. Study background: Each donor had three CD4 naive, three CD4 memory, two CD8 naive and one CD8 memory plate. General study points: Non-shared clonotypes displayed generation probabilities falling below those of clonotypes present in all four donors. Naive CD4 clonotypes overlapped across several donors at roughly 5.1%.

Clones were sequenced by immunoSEQ multiplex PCR, and TCRdb holds only the in-frame ones, with some missing. The profile covers around 2,000,000 clones, with over 85% appearing a single time and 0.13% taken by the ten largest. This receptor was obtained from a man aged 18 to 35 in good health. Specimen: naive CD4+ T cells sorted from blood. Subset given: CD45RA+ positively selected. J is TRBJ2-7 and V is TRBV11-3; no clear D gene. Here the CDR3 reads CASRDPYEQYF. The DNA of the CDR3 is TGTGCCAGCAGAGATCCTTACGAGCAGTACTTC. The whole variable domain, filled in from reference TRBV11-3 and TRBJ2-7, reads EAGVVQSPRYKIIEKKQPVAFWCNPISGHNTLYWYLQNLGQGPELLIRYENEEAVDDSQLPKDRFSAERLKGVDSTLKIQPAELGDSAVYLCASRDPYEQYFGPGTRLTVT.